Listed below are T cell receptor beta chains from one sample, sequenced in a study of CXCR3-negative and CXCR3-positive naive CD8 T cells. TCRdb reprocessed the 5' RACE reads, keeping one entry per CDR3 protein, no DNA. This table holds approximately 41,000 distinct CDR3 sequences. Sequencing input: memory CD8+ T cells from blood. These receptors were taken from a human donor in good health. Some clones in this sample may be carry-over from other donors' samples. Each CDR3 is given with its conserved first and last residue. Not every row has a clone size; where given, it reads once, few, many or a size class.

TRBJ2-3	.	TRBV28	CASSLFLAGGYTDTQYF
TRBJ1-1	.	TRBV12-3/TRBV12-4	CASSFEGPNTEAFF
TRBJ1-5	.	TRBV18	CASSPIPGQEVPFGQPQHF
TRBJ1-2	.	TRBV2	CASSENSGTGGDGYTF
TRBJ2-2	.	TRBV7-9	CASTPNTGELFF
TRBJ2-2	.	TRBV7-9	CASSSSQRPGELFF
TRBJ2-3	.	TRBV28	CASSREREATDTQYF
TRBJ2-1	.	TRBV20-1	CSARLLGAFTGGNEQFF
TRBJ2-7	.	TRBV14	CASSPSWGDPFYDQYF
TRBJ2-7	.	TRBV20-1	CSASVGRGHEQYF
TRBJ2-1	.	TRBV6-4	CASSATGTSGDNERFF
TRBJ1-3	.	TRBV7-6	CASSLAHSGNTIYF
TRBJ1-2	.	TRBV29-1	CSVEGHGVGYGYTF
TRBJ1-1	.	TRBV7-9	CASSSPGTGENTEAFF
TRBJ2-1	medium-sized	TRBV6-4	CASSELAGGNNEQFF
TRBJ2-7	.	TRBV4-3	CASSQRSGVGEQYF
TRBJ1-1	.	TRBV6-4	CASSLLVRTANTEAFF
TRBJ2-3	.	TRBV12-3/TRBV12-4	CASSSTGGGPTDTQYF
TRBJ1-1	.	TRBV5-1	CASQGGSPEAFF
TRBJ2-2	.	TRBV6-4	CASSVEASNTGELFF
TRBJ2-7	.	TRBV29-1	CSVEDTGQAGSYEQYF
TRBJ2-1	.	TRBV5-1	CASSLWRGGTVDYNEQFF
TRBJ2-7	.	TRBV15	CATSRGANYEQYF
TRBJ2-1	.	TRBV29-1	CSVEGVSGRAQEQFF
TRBJ2-7	.	TRBV13	CASSLFTGTYNEQFF
TRBJ2-7	.	TRBV6-1	CASSGHNFYEQYF
TRBJ2-1	.	TRBV28	CASSLTVPAINEQFF
TRBJ2-6	.	TRBV7-3	CASSLPTESGANVLTF
TRBJ2-7	.	TRBV6-2/TRBV6-3	CASSYDSSSDEQYF
TRBJ2-2	medium-sized	TRBV20-1	CSARSPTSGDTGELFF
TRBJ2-2	medium-sized	TRBV24-1	CATSDDRDTGELFF
TRBJ1-1	.	TRBV14	CASSQAGLWEAFF
TRBJ1-5	.	TRBV7-6	CASSLWGDQPQHF
TRBJ2-1	.	TRBV29-1	CSVSGSLPGSYNEQFF
TRBJ2-7	.	TRBV27	CASSLGADPYEQYF
TRBJ2-3	.	TRBV28	CASSSDRASTDTQYF
TRBJ2-1	.	TRBV6-4	CASSEAEYNEQFF
TRBJ1-2	.	TRBV7-2	CASSLGAGFYGYTF
TRBJ2-7	.	TRBV4-3	CASSLALAGGPYEQYF
TRBJ2-6	.	TRBV4-2	CASSQELSSGANVLTF
TRBJ2-7	.	TRBV10-3	CAIGDPNIAYEQYF
TRBJ2-5	.	TRBV20-1	CSAPRWRGGHWETQYF
TRBJ1-2	.	TRBV20-1	CSAADRDNPGYTF
TRBJ2-1	.	TRBV29-1	CSVEGVWDEQFF
TRBJ2-3	.	TRBV7-3	CASSLNPGIASDTQYF
TRBJ2-7	.	TRBV5-1	CASSPGGLLIDEQYF
TRBJ2-7	.	TRBV7-6	CASSLAEKSEQYF
TRBJ1-2	.	TRBV6-2/TRBV6-3	CASSFQTEYYGYTF
TRBJ2-7	.	TRBV29-1	CSVERVGTGLDEQYF
TRBJ2-5	.	TRBV2	CASSKEGGAPPETQYF
TRBJ2-3	.	TRBV2	CASMVGGQAQLRDTQYF
TRBJ2-5	.	TRBV4-1	CASSQVGNREETQYF
TRBJ1-5	.	TRBV28	CASSSPEGRSNQPQHF
TRBJ2-5	.	TRBV28	CASSLRGRETQYF
TRBJ2-3	.	TRBV5-1	CASSYSRDRMSTDTQYF
TRBJ2-2	.	TRBV7-3	CASSPLSTGELFF
TRBJ1-2	.	TRBV28	CASSQLGGQGYGYTF
TRBJ1-5	.	TRBV9	CASSPGQQTNQPQHF
TRBJ2-7	.	TRBV5-1	CASSLVRYSGGLATTEQYF